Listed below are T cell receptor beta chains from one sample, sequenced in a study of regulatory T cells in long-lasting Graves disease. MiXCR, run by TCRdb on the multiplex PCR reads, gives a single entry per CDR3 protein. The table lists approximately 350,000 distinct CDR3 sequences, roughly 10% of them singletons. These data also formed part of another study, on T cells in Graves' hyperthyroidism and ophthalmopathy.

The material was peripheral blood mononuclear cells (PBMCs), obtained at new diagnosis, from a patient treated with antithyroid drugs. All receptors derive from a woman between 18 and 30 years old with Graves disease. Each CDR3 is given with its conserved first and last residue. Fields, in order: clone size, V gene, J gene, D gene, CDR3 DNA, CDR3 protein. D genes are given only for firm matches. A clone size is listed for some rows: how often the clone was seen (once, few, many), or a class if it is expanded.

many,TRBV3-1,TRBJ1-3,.,TGTGCCAGCAGCCGAACGCTTGTGGAACAGGGAAGCTCTGGAAACACCATATATTTT,CASSRTLVEQGSSGNTIYF
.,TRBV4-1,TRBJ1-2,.,TGCGCCAGCAGGACCGGGGGAGTTAATGGCTACACCTTC,CASRTGGVNGYTF
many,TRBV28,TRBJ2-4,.,TGTGCCAGCAGTTTATGGGCAGGGCGATCCAAAAACATTCAGTACTTC,CASSLWAGRSKNIQYF
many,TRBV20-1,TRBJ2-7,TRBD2,TGCAGTGCTAGAGTCGAGCTCGGGACTAGCGAGTCCTACGAGCAGTACTTC,CSARVELGTSESYEQYF
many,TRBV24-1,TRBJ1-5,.,TGTGCCACCAGTGACCCCGGGTTGGGGGGCAATCAGCCCCAGCATTTT,CATSDPGLGGNQPQHF
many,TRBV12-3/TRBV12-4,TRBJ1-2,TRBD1,TGTGCCAGCAAGAGGGACAGGGGAGATGGCTACACCTTC,CASKRDRGDGYTF
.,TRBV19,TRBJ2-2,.,TGTGCCAGTAGTATAGTCGGCCGGGGGCGAAACGGGGAGCTGTTTTTT,CASSIVGRGRNGELFF
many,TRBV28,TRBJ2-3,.,TGTGCCAGCCGACAAAGCAGTGCAGATACGCAGTATTTT,CASRQSSADTQYF
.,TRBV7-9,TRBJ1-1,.,TGTGCCAGCAGCTTAGTAAGGGGGGGGTCTGAAGCTTTCTTT,CASSLVRGGSEAFF
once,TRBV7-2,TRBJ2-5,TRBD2,TGTGCCAGCAGCTTAGTTGGGGAGGGCACGTGGTGGGAGACCCAGTACTTC,CASSLVGEGTWWETQYF
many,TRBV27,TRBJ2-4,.,TGTGCCAGCAGTGTAATAAAGGGGGGGGCCAAAAACATTCAGTACTTC,CASSVIKGGAKNIQYF
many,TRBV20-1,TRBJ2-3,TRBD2,TGCAGTGCTAACGGCGGGCCGGGAGGGCCCACAGATACGCAGTATTTT,CSANGGPGGPTDTQYF
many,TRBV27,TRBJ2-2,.,TGTGCCAGCAGTCTCACACTCACCGGGGAGCTGTTTTTT,CASSLTLTGELFF
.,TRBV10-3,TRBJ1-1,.,TGTGCCATCAGTGAGTCGGGGGGGAAAGCTTTCTTT,CAISESGGKAFF
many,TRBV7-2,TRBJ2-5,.,TGTGCCAGCAGCTTAGTTGTGGGGGGCCTCCAAGAGACCCAGTACTTC,CASSLVVGGLQETQYF
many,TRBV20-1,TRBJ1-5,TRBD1,TGCAGTGCTAACAGAGGGGACAGTCATCAGCCCCAGCATTTT,CSANRGDSHQPQHF
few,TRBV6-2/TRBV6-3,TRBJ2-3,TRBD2,TGTGCCAGCAGTCGCCGAGGACTAGCGGATAGCACAGATACGCAGTATTTT,CASSRRGLADSTDTQYF
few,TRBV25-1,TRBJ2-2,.,TGTGCCAGCAGTGAACGGAGTCTTCCTGAGCCCGACACCGGGGAGCTGTTTTTT,CASSERSLPEPDTGELFF
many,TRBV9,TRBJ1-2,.,TGTGCCAGCAGCGTATTCGGGACACCGGGAGAAAACTATGGCTACACCTTC,CASSVFGTPGENYGYTF
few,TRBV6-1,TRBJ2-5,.,TGTGCCAGCAGTCCATCCCAGGGGACAGAGACCCAGTACTTC,CASSPSQGTETQYF
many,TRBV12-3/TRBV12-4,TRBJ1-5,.,TGTGCCAGCAGTTTGGTTGGGACACAGCCCCAGCATTTT,CASSLVGTQPQHF
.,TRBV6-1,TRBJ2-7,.,TGTGCCAGCAGTCAGGGATGGTGGTACGAGCAGTACTTC,CASSQGWWYEQYF
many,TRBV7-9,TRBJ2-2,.,TGTGCCAGCATGGGGGGCACCGGGGAGCTGTTTTTT,CASMGGTGELFF
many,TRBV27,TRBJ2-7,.,TGTGCCAGCAGTTTTAAGTTTTCCTACGAGCAGTACTTC,CASSFKFSYEQYF
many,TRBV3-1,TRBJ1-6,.,TGTGCCAGCAGCCAAGGGAACTTTGGGAAACCCCTCCACTTT,CASSQGNFGKPLHF
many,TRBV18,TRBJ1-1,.,TGTGCCAGCTCAGAAACTAGACTCACTGAAGCTTTCTTT,CASSETRLTEAFF
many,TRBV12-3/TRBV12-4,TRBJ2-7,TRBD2,TGTGCCAGCAGTTCCCGGCTCGGTTTGCCTAGCGGGCCCTTGAGGTGGGAGCAGTACTTC,CASSSRLGLPSGPLRWEQYF
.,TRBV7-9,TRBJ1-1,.,TGTGCCAGCAGCTTTGAGGGGTTGGGTATCACTGAAGCTTTCTTT,CASSFEGLGITEAFF
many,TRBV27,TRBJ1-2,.,TGTGCCAGCAGTCCCCGGGGGGGATCCTACTATGGCTACACCTTC,CASSPRGGSYYGYTF
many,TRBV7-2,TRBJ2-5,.,TGTGCCAGCAGCCTAGGGGGACAAGAGACCCAGTACTTC,CASSLGGQETQYF
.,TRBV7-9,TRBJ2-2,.,TGTGCCAGCAGCCACCGACTAGTTCCCGGGGAGCTGTTTTTT,CASSHRLVPGELFF
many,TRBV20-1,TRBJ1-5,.,TGCAGTGCTAGGCCGACAAGGAATCGGCCCCAGCATTTT,CSARPTRNRPQHF
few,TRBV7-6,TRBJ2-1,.,TGTGCCAGCAGCTTGACTACCTGGGCCGACAATGAGCAGTTCTTC,CASSLTTWADNEQFF
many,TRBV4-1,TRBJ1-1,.,TGCGCCAGCAGCCAAGGGGCCCGGGCGAACACTGAAGCTTTCTTT,CASSQGARANTEAFF
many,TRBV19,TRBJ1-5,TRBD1,TGTGCCAGTAGTACTACAGGGGATACTAATCAGCCCCAGCATTTT,CASSTTGDTNQPQHF
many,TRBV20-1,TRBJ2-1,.,TGCAGTGCTCACGCCTACTACAATGAGCAGTTCTTC,CSAHAYYNEQFF
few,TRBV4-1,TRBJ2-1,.,TGCGCCAGCAGCCAAGCCACAGCCCTCAGCTCCTACAATGAGCAGTTCTTC,CASSQATALSSYNEQFF
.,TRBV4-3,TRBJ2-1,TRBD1,TGCGCCAGCAGCCCCAGCATGGGACAGGGGATCAATGAGCAGTTCTTC,CASSPSMGQGINEQFF
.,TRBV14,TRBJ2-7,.,TGTACCAGCAGCCACAGTGCTCTCTACGAGCAGTACTTC,CTSSHSALYEQYF
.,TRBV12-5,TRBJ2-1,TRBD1,TGTGCTAGTGGCCATACAGGGGGCTGCTACAATGAGCAGTTCTTC,CASGHTGGCYNEQFF
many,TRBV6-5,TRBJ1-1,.,TGTGCCAGCAGTTACAGGGCCCCGAGGGACACTGAAGCTTTCTTT,CASSYRAPRDTEAFF
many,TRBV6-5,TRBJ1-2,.,TGTGCCAGCAGTTACGCGGCAGGGCGCGGCTACACCTTC,CASSYAAGRGYTF
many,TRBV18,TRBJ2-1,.,TGTGCCAGCTCAACTGCCTCCCGGGACGCGGCGCAGTTCTTC,CASSTASRDAAQFF
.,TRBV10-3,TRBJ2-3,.,TGTGCCATCAGTGACCTTGCGGGGCTCACAGATACGCAGTATTTT,CAISDLAGLTDTQYF
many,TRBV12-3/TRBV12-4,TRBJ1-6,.,TGTGCCAGCAGTCCAAGGGGGGCGGGGGGGTCCGGTTCACCCCTCCACTTT,CASSPRGAGGSGSPLHF
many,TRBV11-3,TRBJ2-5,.,TGTGCCAGCAGCGCCAGTCTGCATGCGGGAACCCAAGAGACCCAGTACTTC,CASSASLHAGTQETQYF
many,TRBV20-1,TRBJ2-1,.,TGCAGTGCTAGAGTGAGGACCCTTTACAATGAGCAGTTCTTC,CSARVRTLYNEQFF
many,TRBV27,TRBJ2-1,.,TGTGCCAGCAGGGGTGAAGGGGCTTACGGTGAGCAGTTCTTC,CASRGEGAYGEQFF